This T cell receptor beta chain was captured by sequencing in a study of blood T cell repertoires in COVID-19. About the study: Samples taken during acute and convalescent COVID-19 were collected in the United States, Italy and Spain. T cells, B-cell-depleted T cells, or PBMCs provided the cDNA or gDNA that served as material.

How the authors handled the data: The authors estimated nucleated cell counts from reference gene primer amplification. Produced via immunoSEQ multiplex PCR; TCRdb's table is partial and in-frame only. V, J and clone size are taken as reported in that table, and D and trimming were inferred from the DNA itself. The sample includes about 160,000 clones, roughly four fifths of them seen just once. The V and J ends lost 4 bases and 4 bases, in that order; junction bases with no gene match: 4. CDR3 length equals 14 residues. Germline assignment: CDR1 SGHDT and CDR2 YYEEEE. This clone showed up just a few times.

The specimen sequenced was peripheral blood. This receptor was obtained from a man aged 55 to 70 with active or convalescent COVID-19. V usage is TRBV5-6 and J usage is TRBJ1-2; TRBD1 aligns across 10 bases. The CDR3 sequence: CASSLRDRGYGYTF. In DNA form, the CDR3 reads TGTGCCAGCAGCCTCCGGGACAGGGGCTATGGCTACACCTTC.